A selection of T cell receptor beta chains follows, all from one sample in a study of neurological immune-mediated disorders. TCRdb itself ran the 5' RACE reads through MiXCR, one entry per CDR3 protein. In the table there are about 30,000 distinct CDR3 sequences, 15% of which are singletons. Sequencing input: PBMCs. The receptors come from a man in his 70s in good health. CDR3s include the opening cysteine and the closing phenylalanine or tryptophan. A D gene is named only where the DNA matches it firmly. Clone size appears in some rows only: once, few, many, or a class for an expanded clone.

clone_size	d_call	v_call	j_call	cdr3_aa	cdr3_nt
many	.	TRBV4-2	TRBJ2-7	CASSQGFSYEQYF	TGTGCCAGCAGCCAAGGTTTCTCCTACGAGCAGTACTTC
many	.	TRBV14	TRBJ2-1	CASSQTPGLGGGDEQFF	TGTGCCAGCAGCCAAACTCCGGGTCTCGGGGGCGGGGATGAGCAGTTCTTC
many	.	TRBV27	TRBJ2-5	CASSLWGDKTQYF	TGTGCCAGCAGTTTATGGGGGGATAAGACCCAGTACTTC
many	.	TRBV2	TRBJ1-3	CASSAGDPAGNTIYF	TGTGCCAGCAGCGCAGGAGACCCAGCGGGAAACACCATATATTTT
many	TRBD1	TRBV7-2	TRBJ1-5	CASSSGGTGAQPQHF	TGTGCCAGCAGCTCCGGGGGCACAGGGGCTCAGCCCCAGCATTTT
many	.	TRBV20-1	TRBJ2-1	CSASTGYNEQFF	TGCAGTGCGTCGACAGGCTACAATGAGCAGTTCTTC
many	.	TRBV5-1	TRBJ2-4	CASKESVAKNIQYF	TGCGCCAGCAAGGAATCCGTAGCCAAAAACATTCAGTACTTC
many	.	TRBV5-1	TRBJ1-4	CASSLGPVGDEKLFF	TGCGCCAGCAGCCTCGGGCCAGTGGGGGATGAAAAACTGTTTTTT
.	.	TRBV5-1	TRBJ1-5	CAKEGGDNQPQHF	TGCGCCAAGGAGGGAGGGGACAATCAGCCCCAGCATTTT
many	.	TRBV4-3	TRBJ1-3	CASSQDRGFGNTIYF	TGCGCCAGCAGCCAAGATCGAGGCTTCGGAAACACCATATATTTT
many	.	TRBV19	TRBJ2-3	CASSIAGVSGFADTQYF	TGTGCCAGTAGTATCGCGGGTGTATCTGGGTTCGCAGATACGCAGTATTTT
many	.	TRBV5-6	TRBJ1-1	CASSLDREAFF	TGTGCCAGCAGCTTGGACAGGGAAGCTTTCTTT
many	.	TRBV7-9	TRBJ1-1	CASSQGWSTEAFF	TGTGCCAGCAGCCAAGGTTGGAGCACTGAAGCTTTCTTT
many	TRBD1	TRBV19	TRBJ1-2	CASSYGQVWYGYTF	TGTGCCAGTAGCTATGGACAGGTTTGGTATGGCTACACCTTC
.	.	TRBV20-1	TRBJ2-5	CSANTGSETQDF	TGTAGTGCTAATACAGGGTCTGAGACCCAGGACTTC
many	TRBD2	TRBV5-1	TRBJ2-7	CASAPGTNDYEQYF	TGCGCCAGCGCCCCCGGGACTAACGACTACGAGCAGTACTTC
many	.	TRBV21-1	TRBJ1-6	CASPPGPYNSPLHF	TGTGCCAGCCCCCCAGGCCCCTATAATTCACCCCTCCACTTT
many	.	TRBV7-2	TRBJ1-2	CASSLNPGWGTNYGYTF	TGTGCCAGCAGCCTCAACCCAGGGTGGGGCACTAACTATGGCTACACCTTC
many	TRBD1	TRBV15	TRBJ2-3	CATSRVGTGPDTQYF	TGTGCCACCAGCAGAGTCGGGACAGGGCCAGATACGCAGTATTTT
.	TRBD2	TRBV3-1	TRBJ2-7	CASSQGAGGGYEQYF	TGTGCCAGCAGCCAAGGGGCGGGAGGAGGCTACGAGCAGTACTTC
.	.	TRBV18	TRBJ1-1	CASSPEGRKGNTEDFF	TGTGCCAGCTCACCGGAGGGCCGTAAAGGGAACACTGAAGATTTCTTT
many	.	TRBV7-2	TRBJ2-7	CASSYQGSGEQYF	TGTGCCAGCAGCTATCAGGGTTCGGGGGAGCAGTACTTC
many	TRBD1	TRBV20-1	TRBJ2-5	CSALRDRGDQETQYF	TGCAGTGCGCTCCGGGACAGGGGGGACCAAGAGACCCAGTACTTC
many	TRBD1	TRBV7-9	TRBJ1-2	CASSRGTAVGGYTF	TGTGCCAGCAGCAGAGGGACAGCCGTGGGAGGCTACACCTTC
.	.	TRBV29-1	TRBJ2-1	CSSRGGQGSYEQFF	TGCAGCTCGAGGGGGGGGCAGGGCTCCTACGAGCAGTTCTTC
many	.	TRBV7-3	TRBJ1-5	CASSLNSNQPQHF	TGTGCCAGCAGCTTAAACAGCAATCAGCCCCAGCATTTT
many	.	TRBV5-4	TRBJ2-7	CASSLALEREQYF	TGTGCCAGCAGCTTGGCTCTGGAGCGGGAGCAGTACTTC
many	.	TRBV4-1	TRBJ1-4	CASSQDNTGEKLFF	TGCGCCAGCAGCCAAGATAATACGGGCGAAAAACTGTTTTTT
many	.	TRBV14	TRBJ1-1	CASSQVPYAWNTEAFF	TGTGCCAGCAGCCAAGTTCCTTACGCCTGGAACACTGAAGCTTTCTTT
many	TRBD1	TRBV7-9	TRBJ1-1	CASSLEGRGPTEAFF	TGTGCCAGCAGCTTAGAGGGCAGGGGGCCGACTGAAGCTTTCTTT
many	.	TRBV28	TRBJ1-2	CASSGYGYTF	TGTGCCAGCAGTGGCTATGGCTACACCTTC
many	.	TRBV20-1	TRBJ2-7	CSAGDTYEQYF	TGCAGTGCTGGGGACACCTACGAGCAGTACTTC
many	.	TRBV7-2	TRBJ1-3	CASSPRDGQNTIYF	TGTGCCAGCAGCCCGCGGGACGGCCAAAACACCATATATTTT
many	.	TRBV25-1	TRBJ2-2	CASSELFVSGELFF	TGTGCCAGCAGTGAACTCTTTGTATCCGGGGAGCTGTTTTTT
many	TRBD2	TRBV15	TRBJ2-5	CATSRALAGGPIQETQYF	TGTGCCACCAGCAGAGCCCTAGCGGGGGGGCCGATCCAAGAGACCCAGTACTTC
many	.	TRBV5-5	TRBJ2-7	CASRLGRDGASYEQYF	TGTGCCAGCAGGCTCGGAAGGGACGGTGCCTCCTACGAGCAGTACTTC
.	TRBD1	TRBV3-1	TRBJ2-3	CASSPDRVADTRYF	TGTGCCAGCAGCCCTGACAGGGTGGCAGATACCCGGTATTTT
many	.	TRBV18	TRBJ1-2	CASSPRRVRGYTF	TGTGCCAGCTCACCACGAAGGGTTCGGGGCTACACCTTC
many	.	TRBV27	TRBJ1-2	CASSLTAGLYGYTF	TGTGCCAGCAGTTTAACGGCAGGGCTTTATGGCTACACCTTC